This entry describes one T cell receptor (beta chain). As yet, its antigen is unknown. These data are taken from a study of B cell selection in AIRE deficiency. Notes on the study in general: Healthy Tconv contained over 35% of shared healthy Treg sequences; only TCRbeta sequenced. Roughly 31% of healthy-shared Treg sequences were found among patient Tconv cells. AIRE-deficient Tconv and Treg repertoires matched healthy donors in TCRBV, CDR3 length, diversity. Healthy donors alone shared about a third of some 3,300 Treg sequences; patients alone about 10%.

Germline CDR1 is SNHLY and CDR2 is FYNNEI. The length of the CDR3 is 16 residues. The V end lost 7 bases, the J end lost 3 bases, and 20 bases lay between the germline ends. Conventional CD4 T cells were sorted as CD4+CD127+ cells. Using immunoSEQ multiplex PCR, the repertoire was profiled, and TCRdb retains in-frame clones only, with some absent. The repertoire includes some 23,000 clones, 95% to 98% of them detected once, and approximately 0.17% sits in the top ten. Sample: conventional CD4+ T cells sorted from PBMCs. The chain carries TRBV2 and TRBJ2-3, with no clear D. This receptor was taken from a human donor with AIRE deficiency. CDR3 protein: CASTKETALVTDTQYF. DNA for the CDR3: TGTGCCAGCACCAAAGAGACTGCTTTGGTTACAGATACGCAGTATTTT.